This is a list of T cell receptor beta chains from one sample in a study of early T cells in non-severe SARS-CoV-2 infection. TCRdb re-called the 5' RACE reads with MiXCR, one entry per CDR3 protein. The data show 55,000 to 75,000 distinct CDR3 sequences, 7.7% seen once. The sample comprised whole blood. The receptors shown here come from an adult who was a healthcare worker with PCR-confirmed SARS-CoV-2 infection or an uninfected control (not recorded which). CDR3s include the opening cysteine and the closing phenylalanine or tryptophan. Each record gives: clone size, V gene, J gene, CDR3 protein. Size values are once, few and many counts, or a class for expanded clones, and some rows have none.

clone size: many; V gene: TRBV28; J gene: TRBJ2-7; CDR3 protein: CASSLDRGYEQYF
clone size: NA; V gene: TRBV5-1; J gene: TRBJ2-3; CDR3 protein: CASSPGDRSTDTQYF
clone size: many; V gene: TRBV20-1; J gene: TRBJ2-2; CDR3 protein: CSAWVLGTGIPGELFF
clone size: few; V gene: TRBV27; J gene: TRBJ1-1; CDR3 protein: CASRRRTGGSGTEAFF
clone size: many; V gene: TRBV4-2; J gene: TRBJ2-3; CDR3 protein: CASSRRAGVGGTDTQYF
clone size: many; V gene: TRBV18; J gene: TRBJ2-7; CDR3 protein: CASSLGAGTYEQYF
clone size: many; V gene: TRBV28; J gene: TRBJ2-3; CDR3 protein: CASSFNGRGPDTQYF
clone size: NA; V gene: TRBV9; J gene: TRBJ2-1; CDR3 protein: CASSVAPSGWGDEQFF
clone size: once; V gene: TRBV10-2; J gene: TRBJ2-7; CDR3 protein: CASSESSGVYEQHF
clone size: few; V gene: TRBV4-2; J gene: TRBJ2-7; CDR3 protein: CASSQGGDGFLGQQYF
clone size: many; V gene: TRBV12-3/TRBV12-4; J gene: TRBJ1-2; CDR3 protein: CASTRGEGYGYTF
clone size: few; V gene: TRBV6-6; J gene: TRBJ1-5; CDR3 protein: CASRPSGSNQPQHF
clone size: many; V gene: TRBV11-2; J gene: TRBJ1-1; CDR3 protein: CASSLGAGGAFF
clone size: few; V gene: TRBV11-2; J gene: TRBJ2-7; CDR3 protein: CASTKLRTDEQYF
clone size: many; V gene: TRBV29-1; J gene: TRBJ2-5; CDR3 protein: CSVDGWGQETQYF
clone size: many; V gene: TRBV12-3/TRBV12-4; J gene: TRBJ1-1; CDR3 protein: CASSRQGSTEAFF
clone size: once; V gene: TRBV5-6; J gene: TRBJ2-3; CDR3 protein: CASSFWGHTQYF
clone size: many; V gene: TRBV7-8; J gene: TRBJ2-1; CDR3 protein: CASSRWTGPNEQFF
clone size: many; V gene: TRBV3-1; J gene: TRBJ2-3; CDR3 protein: CASSPWTSDGDTQYF
clone size: once; V gene: TRBV7-2; J gene: TRBJ2-2; CDR3 protein: CASSYLAGVKSGELFF
clone size: many; V gene: TRBV7-9; J gene: TRBJ2-3; CDR3 protein: CASGTPEDTQYF
clone size: many; V gene: TRBV7-3; J gene: TRBJ2-2; CDR3 protein: CASRPGLRNTGELFF